The source of this T cell receptor beta chain is a study of cytomegalovirus exposure and HLA in healthy donors. The CDR3 extends over 18 amino acids. Germline loops: CDR1 LNHNV, CDR2 YYDKDF (reference sequence). V dropped 5 bases and J dropped 1; count of bases not matched to a gene: 8. Study-wide points: A later analysis reportedly found that, within productive TCRs, an Asian-associated ancestry cluster had fewer N-insertions than the mean observed across the approximately 670 donors. In a later analysis, HLA-C alleles had the fewest associated TCRs, DRB1 alleles the most.

The study sampled nominally healthy donors, though unrecorded immune exposures were likely. Concerning this clone itself: What it recognizes is unknown.

A multiplex PCR was run with 60 Vbeta primers and 13 Jbeta primers. Data came from immunoSEQ multiplex PCR; TCRdb stores just in-frame clones and leaves some out. The sample lists approximately 180,000 clones; over 75% were seen once. Sequences were obtained from PBMCs. The rearrangement joins TRBV15 to TRBJ2-1; 13 bases are shared with TRBD2. The sequence came from a man aged 18 to 29 in good health and CMV-seronegative. The CDR3: CATSRTSGGLGSYNEQFF. The DNA for the CDR3 is TGTGCCACCAGCCGGACTAGCGGGGGACTCGGGTCCTACAATGAGCAGTTCTTC.